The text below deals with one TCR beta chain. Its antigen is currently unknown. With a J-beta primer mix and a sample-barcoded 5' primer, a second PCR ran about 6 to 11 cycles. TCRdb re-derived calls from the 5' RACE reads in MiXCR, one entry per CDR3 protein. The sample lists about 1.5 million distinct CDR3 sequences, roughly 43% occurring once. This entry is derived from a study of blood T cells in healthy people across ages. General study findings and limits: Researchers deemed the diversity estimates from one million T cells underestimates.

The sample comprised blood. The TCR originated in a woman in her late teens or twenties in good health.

The CDR3 is CSAVRARPIPNTEAFF. The CDR3 DNA reads as TGCAGTGCCGTCCGGGCCCGCCCCATCCCGAACACTGAAGCTTTCTTT. V usage is TRBV20-1 and J usage is TRBJ1-1; D remains ambiguous. This CDR3 contains 16 residues. Germline assignment: CDR1 DFQATT and CDR2 SNEGSKA (reference sequence). The ends were cut back, 6 bases at V and 1 base at J, with 21 bases in the middle.